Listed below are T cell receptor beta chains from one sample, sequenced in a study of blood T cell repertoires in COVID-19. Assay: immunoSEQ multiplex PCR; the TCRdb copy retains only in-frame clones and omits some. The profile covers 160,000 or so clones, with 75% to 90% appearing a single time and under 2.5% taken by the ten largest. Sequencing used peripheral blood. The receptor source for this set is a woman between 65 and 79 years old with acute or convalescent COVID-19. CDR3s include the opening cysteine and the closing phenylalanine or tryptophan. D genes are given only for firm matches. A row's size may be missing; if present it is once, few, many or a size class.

TGTGCCAGCAGCCAATCCTTCAGGGTTTCCCCCCTCCACTTT | CASSQSFRVSPLHF | - | TRBJ1-6 | TRBV7-2 | -
TGTGCCAGCAGCCAGGGACCACTAGCGGGGTACAATGAGCAGTTCTTC | CASSQGPLAGYNEQFF | TRBD2 | TRBJ2-1 | TRBV3-1/TRBV3-2 | -
TGTGCCAGTAGTAACCCTAGACTCTATGGCTACACCTTC | CASSNPRLYGYTF | - | TRBJ1-2 | TRBV19 | -
TGTGCCAGCAGTTTATCAGGCAGGGTGAATGGCTACACCTTC | CASSLSGRVNGYTF | - | TRBJ1-2 | TRBV27 | few
TGTGCCACCAGCAGAGATTGGCAGGGGGTAACTAAAAGTGGAAACACCATATATTTT | CATSRDWQGVTKSGNTIYF | TRBD1 | TRBJ1-3 | TRBV15 | few
TGCGCCAGCAGCTTCGGGGGTCAGGGTGAGCAGTTCTTC | CASSFGGQGEQFF | - | TRBJ2-1 | TRBV5-1 | -
TGTGCCAGCAGCCAAGCCTCTCACCCGGGGGGCGTTAGTCCCTACAATGAGCAGTTCTTC | CASSQASHPGGVSPYNEQFF | - | TRBJ2-1 | TRBV4-2 | -
TGTGCCAGCAGCCCCTCGGGACAGATCATGAACACTGAAGCTTTCTTT | CASSPSGQIMNTEAFF | TRBD1 | TRBJ1-1 | TRBV9 | -
TGTGCCAGCTCACCTCGACAGGGGCGTGAGGATGAGCAGTTCTTC | CASSPRQGREDEQFF | TRBD1 | TRBJ2-1 | TRBV18 | -
TGTGCCAGCAGTCTTAAGGGGCACGCGAACACCGGGGAGCTGTTTTTT | CASSLKGHANTGELFF | - | TRBJ2-2 | TRBV6-2/TRBV6-3 | -
TGTGCCACCAGTGATTTGACAGGACTAGCGGACCGGAATGAGCAGTTCTTC | CATSDLTGLADRNEQFF | TRBD2 | TRBJ2-1 | TRBV24-1 | -
TGTGCCAGCAGTGAAGCGGTGACTACTTTCTATGGCTACACCTTC | CASSEAVTTFYGYTF | - | TRBJ1-2 | TRBV6-1 | -
TGCGCCAGCAGCTTGCGGCAACAGTACGAGCAGTACTTC | CASSLRQQYEQYF | - | TRBJ2-7 | TRBV5-1 | few
TGTGCCAGCAGCCTACACCTGTTGCGGGACTCCTACAATGAGCAGTTCTTC | CASSLHLLRDSYNEQFF | - | TRBJ2-1 | TRBV7-9 | -
TGTGCCAGCAGATACAGGAGCAATCAGCCCCAGCATTTT | CASRYRSNQPQHF | - | TRBJ1-5 | TRBV27 | -
TGTGCCACCAGTTTGAGCAGGGGAACCTACGAGCAGTACTTC | CATSLSRGTYEQYF | - | TRBJ2-7 | TRBV15 | -
TGTGCCAGCCACTCCAACAGGGGGCGCCTCTCACCCCTCCACTTT | CASHSNRGRLSPLHF | TRBD1 | TRBJ1-6 | TRBV2 | -
TGTGCCAGCCGCCAGGGGATGAACACTGAAGCTTTCTTT | CASRQGMNTEAFF | - | TRBJ1-1 | TRBV18 | few
TGTGCCAGCAGCGACCGACAGGATCTGGGGGAGACCCAGTACTTC | CASSDRQDLGETQYF | - | TRBJ2-5 | TRBV9 | -
TGTGCCAGCAGTCCCGGACAGGGAGGAAAACTGTTTTTT | CASSPGQGGKLFF | TRBD1 | TRBJ1-4 | TRBV27 | -
TGTGCCAGTAGTGAGGCAGGGGGCGTAGGTTCAGCTTTCTTT | CASSEAGGVGSAFF | TRBD1 | TRBJ1-1 | TRBV19 | -
TGCGCCAGCAGCTTACAGGGGAGCTCCTATAATTCACCCCTCCACTTT | CASSLQGSSYNSPLHF | TRBD1 | TRBJ1-6 | TRBV5-1 | -
TGTGCCAGTAGTCCCGGGGGACAGGGGCCCCTCAAACTGTTTTTT | CASSPGGQGPLKLFF | TRBD1 | TRBJ1-4 | TRBV19 | few
TGTGCCAGCAGCAGCCGACAGGGGTGGCTGGGAGAGACCCAGTACTTC | CASSSRQGWLGETQYF | TRBD1 | TRBJ2-5 | TRBV7-2 | -
TGTGCCAGCGGAAGTAGGGGCGAAAGAGACTCTGGAAACACCATATATTTT | CASGSRGERDSGNTIYF | - | TRBJ1-3 | TRBV7-9 | -
TGTGCCAGCAGTCCAGGGGGCGGCAATCAGCCCCAGCATTTT | CASSPGGGNQPQHF | TRBD1 | TRBJ1-5 | TRBV27 | -
TGTGCCGGAAGACAGGGGGCTTACAATGAGCAGTTCTTC | CAGRQGAYNEQFF | TRBD1 | TRBJ2-1 | TRBV2 | -
TGTGCCAGCAGTTGGGAACAGGGGGATTCACCCCTCCACTTT | CASSWEQGDSPLHF | TRBD1 | TRBJ1-6 | TRBV28 | -
TGTGCCAACCAGGCAGGGCCTCTCTATGGCTACACCTTC | CANQAGPLYGYTF | - | TRBJ1-2 | TRBV2 | -
TGTGCCAGCAGATTACAGGGTGGATCTGGAAACACCATATATTTT | CASRLQGGSGNTIYF | - | TRBJ1-3 | TRBV27 | -
TGTGCCAGCAGCTACCTATGGGGGGAGGTAGGCACTGAAGCTTTCTTT | CASSYLWGEVGTEAFF | - | TRBJ1-1 | TRBV7-2 | -
TGTGCCAGCAGCACCAGGGGGATGTTCTCTGGGGCCAACGTCCTGACTTTC | CASSTRGMFSGANVLTF | TRBD1 | TRBJ2-6 | TRBV5-6 | -
TGTGCCAGCAGCCCGGGAGCCGGGACAGGGTTTTATGGCTACACCTTC | CASSPGAGTGFYGYTF | TRBD1 | TRBJ1-2 | TRBV4-2 | -
TGTGCCAGCACCGTCTTGACAGGGGGCAATGAGGATTTCTTT | CASTVLTGGNEDFF | TRBD1 | TRBJ1-1 | TRBV6-5 | -
TGTGCCACAGGGCTATCCACGACAGGGACGCAAGAGACCCAGTACTTC | CATGLSTTGTQETQYF | TRBD1 | TRBJ2-5 | TRBV28 | -
TGTGCCAGCTCATCGACACAGAACACTGAAGCTTTCTTT | CASSSTQNTEAFF | - | TRBJ1-1 | TRBV18 | -
TGTGCCATCAGTGATGTCGCATTGGGACAGTATAATGAAAAACTGTTTTTT | CAISDVALGQYNEKLFF | TRBD1 | TRBJ1-4 | TRBV10-3 | -
TGTGCCAGCAGCTTATTGAATAGCGGGGTGGCAGATACGCAGTATTTT | CASSLLNSGVADTQYF | TRBD2 | TRBJ2-3 | TRBV13 | -
TGTGCCTGGAGCCCCGGTCTTCCGACTAACTATGGCTACACCTTC | CAWSPGLPTNYGYTF | - | TRBJ1-2 | TRBV30 | -
TGCGCCAGCAGCTTGGAAGGGACAGGGTTGACTGAAGCTTTCTTT | CASSLEGTGLTEAFF | TRBD1 | TRBJ1-1 | TRBV5-1 | -
TGTGCCAGCTCTCCCGGGAGCTATAATTCACCCCTCCACTTT | CASSPGSYNSPLHF | - | TRBJ1-6 | TRBV18 | -
TGTGCCAGCAGTGAGCGGGGACAGATGACTGAAGCTTTCTTT | CASSERGQMTEAFF | TRBD1 | TRBJ1-1 | TRBV6-1 | -
TGTGCCAGCTCACGACAGGAAAAAAGTAACTATGGCTACACCTTC | CASSRQEKSNYGYTF | - | TRBJ1-2 | TRBV18 | -
TGTGCCAGCAGCCGAGGACAGGGAGTTGGCTACACCTTC | CASSRGQGVGYTF | TRBD1 | TRBJ1-2 | TRBV7-9 | -
TGTGCCAGCAGCTTGCCCCCGGGAAAGGCGATGAATGAGCAGTTCTTC | CASSLPPGKAMNEQFF | - | TRBJ2-1 | TRBV7-2 | -
TGTGCCAGCAGCCAGGGACAGGGCTATCAGCCCCAGCATTTT | CASSQGQGYQPQHF | TRBD1 | TRBJ1-5 | TRBV4-2 | few
TGTGCCAGCAGCTTGGAGGTGGCTAGGAACACCGGGGAGCTGTTTTTT | CASSLEVARNTGELFF | - | TRBJ2-2 | TRBV5-4 | -
TGTGCCAGCTCACTCCAACCGGGGGTTCTTAATGAAAAACTGTTTTTT | CASSLQPGVLNEKLFF | - | TRBJ1-4 | TRBV18 | -
TGCGCCAGCAGCCAAGAGACTAGCGGGGGCCTAGATACGCAGTATTTT | CASSQETSGGLDTQYF | TRBD2 | TRBJ2-3 | TRBV4-1 | -
TGTGCCAGCAGTAGACAGGGGTACACTGAAGCTTTCTTT | CASSRQGYTEAFF | TRBD1 | TRBJ1-1 | TRBV7-2 | -
TGCGCCAGCAGCCCGGGCCCACAGGTTAAGGCCACTGAAGCTTTCTTT | CASSPGPQVKATEAFF | - | TRBJ1-1 | TRBV4-1 | -
TGTGCCAGCAGGGACAGTGGGGGTACTGAAGCTTTCTTT | CASRDSGGTEAFF | - | TRBJ1-1 | TRBV2 | -
TGTGCCAGCAGCCTCCGACAGAACACTGAAGCTTTCTTT | CASSLRQNTEAFF | - | TRBJ1-1 | TRBV7-9 | -
TGTGCCACCAGCAGAGGGCGCGAGGGGGCTGGAAACACCATATATTTT | CATSRGREGAGNTIYF | - | TRBJ1-3 | TRBV15 | -